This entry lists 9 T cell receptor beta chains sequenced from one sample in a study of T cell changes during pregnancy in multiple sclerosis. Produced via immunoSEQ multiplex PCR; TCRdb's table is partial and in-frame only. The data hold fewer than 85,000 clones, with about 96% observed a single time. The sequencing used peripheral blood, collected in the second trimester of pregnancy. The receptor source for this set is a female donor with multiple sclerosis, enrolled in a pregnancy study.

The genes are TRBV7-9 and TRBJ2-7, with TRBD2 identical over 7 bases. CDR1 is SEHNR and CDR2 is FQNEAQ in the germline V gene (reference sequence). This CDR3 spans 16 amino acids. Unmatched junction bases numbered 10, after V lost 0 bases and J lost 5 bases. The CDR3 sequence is CASSLATRGSAHEQYF. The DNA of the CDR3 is TGTGCCAGCAGCTTAGCGACTCGCGGGAGCGCCCACGAGCAGTACTTC.

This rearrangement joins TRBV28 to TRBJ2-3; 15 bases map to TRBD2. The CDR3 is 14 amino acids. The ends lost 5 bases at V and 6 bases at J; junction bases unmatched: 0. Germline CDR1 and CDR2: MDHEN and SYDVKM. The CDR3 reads CASSGLAGGDTQYF. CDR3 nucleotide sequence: TGTGCCAGCAGTGGACTAGCGGGAGGGGATACGCAGTATTTT.

CDR3 in amino acids: CASSAQDRAGQPQHF. DNA for the CDR3: TGTGCCAGTAGTGCCCAAGACAGGGCAGGTCAGCCCCAGCATTTT. The chain couples TRBV19 to TRBJ1-5, with 7 bases aligning to TRBD1. CDR1 and CDR2 from the germline V gene are LNHDA and SQIVND (reference sequence). The CDR3 consists of 15 residues. After removal of 5 bases from V and 6 bases from J, the junction contained 10 bases not matched to a gene.

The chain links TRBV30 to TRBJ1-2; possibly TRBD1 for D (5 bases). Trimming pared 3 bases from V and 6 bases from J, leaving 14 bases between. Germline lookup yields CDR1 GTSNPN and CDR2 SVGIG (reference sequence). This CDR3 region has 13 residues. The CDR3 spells CAWSSHLGDGYTF. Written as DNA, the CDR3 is TGTGCCTGGAGCTCACACCTAGGGGATGGCTACACCTTC.

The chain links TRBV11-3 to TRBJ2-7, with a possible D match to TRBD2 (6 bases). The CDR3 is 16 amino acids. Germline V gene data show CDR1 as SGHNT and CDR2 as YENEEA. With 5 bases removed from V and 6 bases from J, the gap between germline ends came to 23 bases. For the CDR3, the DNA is TGTGCCAGCAGCGCCGGTCCCGGAGGCCCCGGGGGCGAGCAGTACTTC. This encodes CASSAGPGGPGGEQYF.

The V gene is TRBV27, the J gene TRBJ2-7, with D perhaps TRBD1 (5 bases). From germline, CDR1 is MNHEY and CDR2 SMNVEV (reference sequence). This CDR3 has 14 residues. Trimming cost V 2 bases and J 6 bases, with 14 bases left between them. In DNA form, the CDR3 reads TGTGCCAGCAGTTTACAGGGAATGTCGGGCGAGCAGTACTTC. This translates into CASSLQGMSGEQYF.

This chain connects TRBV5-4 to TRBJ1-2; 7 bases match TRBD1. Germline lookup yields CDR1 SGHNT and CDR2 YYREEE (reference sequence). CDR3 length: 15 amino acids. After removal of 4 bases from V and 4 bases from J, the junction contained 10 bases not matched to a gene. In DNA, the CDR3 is TGTGCCAGCAGCCCCAAAAGACAGGGACCCTATGGCTACACCTTC. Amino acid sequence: CASSPKRQGPYGYTF. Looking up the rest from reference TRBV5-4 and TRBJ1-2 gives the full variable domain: ETGVTQSPTHLIKTRGQQVTLRCSSQSGHNTVSWYQQALGQGPQFIFQYYREEENGRGNFPPRFSGLQFPNYSSELNVNALELDDSALYLCASSPKRQGPYGYTFGSGTRLTVV.

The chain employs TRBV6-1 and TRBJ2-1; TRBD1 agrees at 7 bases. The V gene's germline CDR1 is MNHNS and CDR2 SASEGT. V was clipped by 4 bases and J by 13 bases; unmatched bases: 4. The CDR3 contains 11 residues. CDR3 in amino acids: CASSARQGQFF. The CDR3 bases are TGTGCCAGCAGTGCCCGACAGGGACAGTTCTTC.

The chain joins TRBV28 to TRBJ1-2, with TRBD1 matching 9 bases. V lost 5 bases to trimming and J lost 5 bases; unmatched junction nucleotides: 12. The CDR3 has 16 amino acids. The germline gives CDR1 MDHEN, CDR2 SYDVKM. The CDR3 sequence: CASSLNRPDRGYGYTF. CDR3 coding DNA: TGTGCCAGCAGTCTCAACCGACCGGACAGGGGATATGGCTACACCTTC.